Described below is a single T cell receptor beta chain sequence and its context. Antigen: not known. Between the mid-2010s and the late 2010s, patients underwent resection in Japan or China. H&E slides confirmed each diagnosis, reviewed by two pathologists independently. The data originate from a study of immune evolution from preneoplasia to lung adenocarcinoma. Germline CDR1 and CDR2: SGHVS and FNYEAQ. The CDR3 length is 16 residues. The trim removed 5 bases at V and 5 bases at J, leaving 11 bases unmatched. Notes on the study in general: Later-stage lesions appeared to have more T cells, more diversity, less clonality. From normal lung to invasive adenocarcinoma, top clone frequencies appeared to decrease.

Measured with immunoSEQ multiplex PCR; TCRdb has only the in-frame clones, and not every one. The sample carries approximately 5,000 clones, roughly 79% recorded once. This clonotype was obtained from a donor of 70 years or more with lung adenocarcinoma. The genes are TRBV7-6 and TRBJ2-2, with TRBD1 matching 7 bases. Material for sequencing was FFPE adjacent normal lung tissue. The CDR3: CASSPDRLRRTGELFF. CDR3 in DNA: TGTGCCAGCAGCCCGGACAGGTTAAGGAGGACCGGGGAGCTGTTTTTT.